This TCR beta chain was documented in a study of cytomegalovirus exposure and HLA in healthy donors. PCR involved 60 Vbeta and 13 Jbeta primers. Using immunoSEQ multiplex PCR, the repertoire was profiled, and TCRdb retains in-frame clones only, with some absent. Of fewer than 140,000 clones listed, about four fifths are singletons. Sequenced sample: PBMCs. The receptor comes from a man aged 50-60 years in good health and CMV-seronegative.

CDR3 protein: CSARTGIEAFF. DNA of the CDR3: TGCAGTGCTAGAACAGGGATTGAAGCTTTCTTT. This sequence joins TRBV20-1 and TRBJ1-1, with TRBD1 as a possible D gene (6 bases). This CDR3 comprises 11 residues. Germline values: CDR1 DFQATT, CDR2 SNEGSKA (reference sequence). Between the trimmed V and J ends, which lost 2 bases and 7 bases, there was a span of 8 bases.